This TCR beta chain derives from a study of cytomegalovirus exposure and HLA in healthy donors. Study results and limitations: Trimming of TCR beta V- and J-genes showed a link, identified in a later analysis, to a missense DCLRE1C variant. Rare sequences made up most TCRs, while some public TCRs were found in many donors. According to an earlier analysis, most TCR beta V segments yielded productive rearrangements about 87% or about 30% of the time.

A note on this clone: As yet, its antigen is unknown.

Unrecorded immune exposures were likely, despite nominal health at sampling. In germline, CDR1 is MNHNY, CDR2 SVGAGI (reference sequence). Trimming took off 0 bases at V and 4 bases at J, with 13 bases between the two ends. The CDR3 sequence is 15 residues long. The PCR ran on 60 Vbeta and 13 Jbeta primers. The table came from immunoSEQ multiplex PCR; TCRdb's copy has only in-frame clones and leaves some out. The profile shows around 200,000 clones, roughly 80% of them singletons. The sequence was collected from a female donor in good health and CMV-seronegative. The specimen sequenced was PBMCs. V and J are TRBV6-6 and TRBJ2-7; D possibly corresponds to TRBD2 (5 bases). The CDR3 nucleotides read TGTGCCAGCAGTTACTCGTCTCCGGACTTTTACGAGCAGTACTTC. Residues: CASSYSSPDFYEQYF.